Following are 8 T cell receptor beta chains from one sample sequenced in a study of T cell responses to AZD1222 COVID-19 vaccine. The repertoire was sequenced with immunoSEQ multiplex PCR; TCRdb's copy has only in-frame clones and lacks some. The data contain approximately 140,000 clones, approximately 92% of them singletons. The sequencing here drew on peripheral blood, taken on day 0 of AZD1222 vaccination. These receptors originate from an adult in good health.

The gene calls are TRBV21-1 and TRBJ2-7; the table assigns TRBD2, which was not confirmed against the DNA. TRBV21-1 is assigned pseudogene status. The CDR3 has 18 amino acids. As DNA, the CDR3 is TGTGCCAGCAGCAAGCGGAAGGACCGGGGGGGAAGCGTCTACGAGCAGTACTTC. The encoded protein is CASSKRKDRGGSVYEQYF.

J is TRBJ1-1 and V is TRBV5-5; TRBD1 aligns across 8 bases. Germline assignment: CDR1 SGHKS and CDR2 YYEKEE (reference sequence). With 1 base clipped from V and 5 bases from J, the junction kept 4 bases outside the gene matches. The length of the CDR3 is 14 residues. Here the CDR3 reads CASSLSTGVTEAFF. The CDR3 nucleotides read TGTGCCAGCAGCTTGTCGACAGGGGTAACTGAAGCTTTCTTT.

This clone appeared once. The gene calls are TRBV28 and TRBJ2-3; a possible D gene is TRBD2 (6 bases). The V gene lost 4 bases and the J gene lost 4 bases, with 15 bases spanning the gap. CDR3 size: 15 residues. Per the germline V gene, CDR1 is MDHEN and CDR2 is SYDVKM. CDR3 sequence (DNA): TGTGCCAGCAGTTCCACTAGCCGAGGCGCAGATACGCAGTATTTT. Residues: CASSSTSRGADTQYF.

This clone was counted once. This sequence joins TRBV9 and TRBJ2-4; D possibly corresponds to TRBD1 (5 bases). V lost 4 bases to trimming and J lost 8 bases, with 19 bases between them. The length of the CDR3 is 15 residues. In germline, CDR1 is SGDLS, CDR2 YYNGEE. The CDR3 loop reads CASSLGASGGDIQYF. CDR3 sequence (DNA): TGTGCCAGCAGCCTAGGGGCGTCCGGTGGAGACATTCAGTACTTC.

This clone is a singleton in its sample. The junction and the germline gene differ at one end; a read error may be behind it. V usage is TRBV5-1 and J usage is TRBJ2-7; TRBD2 is a possible D gene (5 bases). This CDR3 has 17 amino acids. CDR1 is SGHRS and CDR2 is YFSETQ in the germline V gene. DNA for the CDR3: TGCGCCAGCAGCGGGCGGAAGACCGGAGGCGGTTTCTACAAGCAGTACTTC. Translating gives CASSGRKTGGGFYKQYF.

V and J are TRBV12-5 and TRBJ2-1, with D perhaps TRBD2 (6 bases). In germline, CDR1 is LGHNT, CDR2 FRNRAP. CDR3 length: 15 residues. Trimming shortened V by 5 bases and J by 7 bases, and 18 bases separated the two germline ends. The CDR3 DNA follows: TGTGCTAGTGGTCGCCCGGGACTCCCTATAAATGAGCAGTTCTTC. Protein product: CASGRPGLPINEQFF.

The V and J genes are TRBV5-1 and TRBJ2-7, with TRBD1 as a possible D gene (6 bases). Trimming removed 1 base from V and 3 bases from J, with 20 bases in between. CDR3 length: 17 residues. Germline V gives CDR1 SGHRS, CDR2 YFSETQ. The DNA for the CDR3 is TGCGCCAGCAGCTTGAACAGGGCATCTTGGTCAAGCTACGAGCAGTACTTC. This translates into CASSLNRASWSSYEQYF. Complete variable domain (other parts from reference TRBV5-1 and TRBJ2-7): KAGVTQTPRYLIKTRGQQVTLSCSPISGHRSVSWYQQTPGQGLQFLFEYFSETQRNKGNFPGRFSGRQFSNSRSEMNVSTLELGDSALYLCASSLNRASWSSYEQYFGPGTRLTVT.

V usage is TRBV19 and J usage is TRBJ2-3; TRBD2 aligns across 15 bases. This CDR3 is 20 amino acids long. Germline V gene data show CDR1 as LNHDA and CDR2 as SQIVND (reference sequence). J lost 2 bases, V lost 3 bases, and 12 bases had no gene match. CDR3 sequence reads: CASSIVEGLAGGLDTDTQYF. The CDR3 DNA reads as TGTGCCAGTAGTATTGTAGAGGGACTAGCGGGAGGTTTAGACACAGATACGCAGTATTTT.